This TCR beta chain was sequenced for a study of T cells after yellow fever vaccination. Findings and caveats of the study: The booster saw the reappearance of most primary-vaccination clones (approximately 97% CD4, 88% CD8). When the response was secondary, it was weaker but reached its peak faster, day 5 versus 15.

Remarks on this clonotype: Its cognate antigen is unknown.

The germline V gene encodes CDR1 MGHRA and CDR2 YSYEKL. V was pared by 4 bases and J by 3 bases, with 10 bases between. The CDR3 is 13 residues long. In TCRdb, the 5' RACE reads were re-called with MiXCR into one record per CDR3 protein. Of hundreds of thousands of distinct CDR3 sequences in the sample, 9% to 15% are singletons; the top ten hold about 16%. The source material was PBMCs, sampled on the day of the yellow fever booster vaccination. This receptor was identified in a man aged 30 to 45 who received the YFV17D yellow fever vaccine. The rearrangement joins TRBV4-1 to TRBJ2-7; D remains ambiguous. In nucleotides, the CDR3 is TGCGCCAGCAGCCCCGCACTCCTCTACGAGCAGTACTTC. This translates into CASSPALLYEQYF.